Listed here are 3 T cell receptor beta chains from one sample, sequenced in a study of T cells after yellow fever vaccination. A single record per CDR3 protein comes from TCRdb applying MiXCR to the 5' RACE reads. Of about 400,000 distinct CDR3 sequences listed, approximately 5.7% are singletons. Sequencing was performed on PBMCs, taken 5 days after the yellow fever booster vaccination. Source of these receptors: a man aged 25 to 45 who received the YFV17D yellow fever vaccine.

This chain uses TRBV14 with TRBJ2-2; D unclear. Looked up from germline, CDR1 is SGHDN and CDR2 is FVKESK. This CDR3 contains 14 residues. The V end was cut by 1 base, the J end by 1 base, with 4 bases between. Here the CDR3 DNA reads TGTGCCAGCAGCCAAGTGGGGAACACCGGGGAGCTGTTTTTT. It specifies CASSQVGNTGELFF.

This clonotype was picked up many times. The gene calls are TRBV6-2 or TRBV6-3 and TRBJ2-2; D unclear. This CDR3 region has 13 residues. The germline V gene encodes CDR1 MNHEY and CDR2 SVGEGT. The germline V and J ends were trimmed by 7 bases and 5 bases, with 11 bases remaining between them. CDR3 region: CASTYFGTGELFF. The CDR3 DNA follows: TGTGCCAGCACCTACTTTGGTACCGGGGAGCTGTTTTTT.

This clonotype was seen more than once but under ten times. The chain uses TRBV20-1 and TRBJ1-2; the D is unclear. The V gene's germline CDR1 is DFQATT and CDR2 SNEGSKA (reference sequence). The CDR3 has 13 amino acids. Trimming left V 3 bases short and J 5 bases short, with 13 bases between. The CDR3 is CSASPDTMYGYTF. The CDR3 DNA sequence: TGCAGTGCTAGTCCCGACACGATGTATGGCTACACCTTC.